This record looks at one T cell receptor (beta chain) sequence and its context. This record belongs to a study of shared clonotypes between healthy human individuals. Trimming cost V 5 bases and J 6 bases; bases outside gene matches: 5. The CDR3 is made up of 13 amino acids. Germline-derived CDR1 and CDR2 are MDHEN and SYDVKM. The test was conducted at deep level. For every subset, genomic DNA was evenly distributed across several immunoSEQ plates. Tens of thousands of T cell genomes, or approximately 300 ng DNA, went into replicate PCRs of unsorted PBMC. TCRdb's copy holds only in-frame clones and misses some; the assay was immunoSEQ multiplex PCR. The sample shows about 450,000 clones, roughly three quarters of them seen only once. Those who donated were healthy HIV-negative adults, with no recent acute infections or vaccinations reported.

This sequence joins TRBV28 and TRBJ1-2, with 8 bases aligning to TRBD1. This clonotype was sampled from a woman in her thirties or forties in good health. Some clones in this sample may be carry-over from other donors' samples. Sequenced sample: PBMCs. For the CDR3, the DNA is TGTGCCAGCAGTACACAGGACAGGGATGGCTACACCTTC. Protein sequence: CASSTQDRDGYTF.